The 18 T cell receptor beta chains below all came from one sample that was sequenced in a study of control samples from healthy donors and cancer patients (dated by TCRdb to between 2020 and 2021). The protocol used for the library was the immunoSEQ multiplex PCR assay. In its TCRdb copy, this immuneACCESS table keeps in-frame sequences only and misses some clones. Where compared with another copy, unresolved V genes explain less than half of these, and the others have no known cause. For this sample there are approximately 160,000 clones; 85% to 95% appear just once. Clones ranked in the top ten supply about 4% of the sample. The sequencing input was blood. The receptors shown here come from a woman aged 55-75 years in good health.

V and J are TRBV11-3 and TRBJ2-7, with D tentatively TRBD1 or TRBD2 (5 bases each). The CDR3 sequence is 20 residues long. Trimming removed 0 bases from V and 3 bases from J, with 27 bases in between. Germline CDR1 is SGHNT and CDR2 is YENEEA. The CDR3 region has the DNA TGTGCCAGCAGCTTAGATCAAATGGATAGGCATCTGGGGGTTAACTACGAGCAGTACTTC. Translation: CASSLDQMDRHLGVNYEQYF.

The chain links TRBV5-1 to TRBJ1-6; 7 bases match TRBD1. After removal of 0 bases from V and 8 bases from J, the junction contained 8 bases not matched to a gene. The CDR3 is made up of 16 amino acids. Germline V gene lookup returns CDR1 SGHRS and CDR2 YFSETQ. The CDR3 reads CASSLEGTDADSPLHF. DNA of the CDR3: TGCGCCAGCAGCTTGGAGGGGACAGACGCCGATTCACCCCTCCACTTT. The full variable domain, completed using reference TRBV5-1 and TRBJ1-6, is KAGVTQTPRYLIKTRGQQVTLSCSPISGHRSVSWYQQTPGQGLQFLFEYFSETQRNKGNFPGRFSGRQFSNSRSEMNVSTLELGDSALYLCASSLEGTDADSPLHFGNGTRLTVT.

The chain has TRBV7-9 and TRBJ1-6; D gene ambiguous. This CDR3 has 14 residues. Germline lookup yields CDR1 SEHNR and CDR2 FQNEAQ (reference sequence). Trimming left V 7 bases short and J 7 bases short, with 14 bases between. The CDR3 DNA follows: TGTGCCAGCACCCTGACTACGGGAAATTCACCCCTCCACTTT. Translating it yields CASTLTTGNSPLHF.

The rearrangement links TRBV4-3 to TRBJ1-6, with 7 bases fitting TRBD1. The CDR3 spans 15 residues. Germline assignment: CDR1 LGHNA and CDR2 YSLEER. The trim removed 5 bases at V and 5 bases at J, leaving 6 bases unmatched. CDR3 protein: CASSVRDRNNSPLHF. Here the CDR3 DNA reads TGCGCCAGCAGCGTCCGGGACAGAAATAATTCACCCCTCCACTTT.

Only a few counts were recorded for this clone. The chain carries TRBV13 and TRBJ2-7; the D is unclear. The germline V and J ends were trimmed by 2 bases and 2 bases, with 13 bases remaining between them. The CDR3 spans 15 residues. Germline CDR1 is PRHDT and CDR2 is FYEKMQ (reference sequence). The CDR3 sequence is CASSLTALGAYEQYF. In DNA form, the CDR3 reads TGTGCCAGCAGCTTAACGGCCCTAGGAGCCTACGAGCAGTACTTC.

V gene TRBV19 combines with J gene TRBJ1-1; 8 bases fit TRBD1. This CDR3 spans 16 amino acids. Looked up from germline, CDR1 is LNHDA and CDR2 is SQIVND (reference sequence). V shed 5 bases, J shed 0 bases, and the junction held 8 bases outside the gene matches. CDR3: CASSAGGNEVNTEAFF. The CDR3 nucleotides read TGTGCCAGTAGTGCAGGGGGCAATGAGGTGAACACTGAAGCTTTCTTT.

CDR3 region: CASSFGSRAPTGELFF. The CDR3 DNA follows: TGTGCCAGCAGCTTTGGGAGCAGGGCCCCCACCGGGGAGCTGTTTTTT. The chain links TRBV7-8 to TRBJ2-2, with D perhaps being TRBD1 or TRBD2 (5 bases each). CDR3 size: 16 residues. Germline assignment: CDR1 SGHVS and CDR2 FQNEAQ. V lost 3 bases and J 4 bases, leaving 15 bases between the germline ends. Filled out from reference TRBV7-8 and TRBJ2-2, the complete variable domain reads GAGVSQSPRYKVAKRGQDVALRCDPISGHVSLFWYQQALGQGPEFLTYFQNEAQLDKSGLPSDRFFAERPEGSVSTLKIQRTQQEDSAVYLCASSFGSRAPTGELFFGEGSRLTVL.

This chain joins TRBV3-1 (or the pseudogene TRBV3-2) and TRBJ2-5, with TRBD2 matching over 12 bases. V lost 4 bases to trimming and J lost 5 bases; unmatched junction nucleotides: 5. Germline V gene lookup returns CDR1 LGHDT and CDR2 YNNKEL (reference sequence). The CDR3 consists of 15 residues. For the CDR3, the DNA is TGTGCCAGCAGCCGGACTAGCGGGGTTTGGGAGACCCAGTACTTC. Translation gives CASSRTSGVWETQYF.

In DNA, the CDR3 is TGTGCCAGCAGCGAAGGGACGGGGGACTATGGCTACACCTTC. Protein sequence: CASSEGTGDYGYTF. V and J are TRBV4-2 and TRBJ1-2, with a possible D match to TRBD1 (5 bases). V was pared by 5 bases and J by 3 bases, with 13 bases between. This CDR3 is 14 amino acids long. Germline-derived CDR1 and CDR2 are LGHNA and YNFKEQ.

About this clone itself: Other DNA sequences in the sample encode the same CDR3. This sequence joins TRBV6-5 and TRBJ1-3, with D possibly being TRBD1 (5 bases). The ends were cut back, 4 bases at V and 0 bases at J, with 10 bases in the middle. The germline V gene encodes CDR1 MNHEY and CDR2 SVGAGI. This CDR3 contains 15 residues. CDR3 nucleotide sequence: TGTGCCAGCAGTTTCGGGACCAACTCTGGAAACACCATATATTTT. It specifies CASSFGTNSGNTIYF.

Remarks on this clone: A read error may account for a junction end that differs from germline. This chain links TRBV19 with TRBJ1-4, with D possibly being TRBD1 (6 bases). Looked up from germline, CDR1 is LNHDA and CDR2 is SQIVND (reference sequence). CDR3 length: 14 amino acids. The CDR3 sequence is CASRIGGANEKLFF. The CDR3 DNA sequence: TGTGCCAGTAGGATAGGGGGAGCTAATGAAAAACTGTTTTTT.

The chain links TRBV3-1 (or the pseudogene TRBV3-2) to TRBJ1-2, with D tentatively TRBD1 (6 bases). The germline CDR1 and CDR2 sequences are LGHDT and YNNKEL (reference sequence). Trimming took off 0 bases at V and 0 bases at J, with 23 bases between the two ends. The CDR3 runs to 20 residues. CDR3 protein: CASSQDIVKTGITSNYGYTF. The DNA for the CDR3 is TGTGCCAGCAGCCAAGATATTGTTAAGACAGGCATTACGTCTAACTATGGCTACACCTTC.

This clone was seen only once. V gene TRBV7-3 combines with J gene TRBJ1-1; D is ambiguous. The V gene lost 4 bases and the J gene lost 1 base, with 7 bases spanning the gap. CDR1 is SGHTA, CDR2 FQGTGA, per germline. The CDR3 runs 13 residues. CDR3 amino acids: CASSSGPNTEAFF. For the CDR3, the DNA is TGTGCCAGCAGCTCAGGCCCGAACACTGAAGCTTTCTTT.

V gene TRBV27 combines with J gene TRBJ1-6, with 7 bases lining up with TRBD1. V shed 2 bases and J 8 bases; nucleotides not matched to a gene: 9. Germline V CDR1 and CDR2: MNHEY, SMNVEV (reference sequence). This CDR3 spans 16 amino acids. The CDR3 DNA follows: TGTGCCAGCAGTTTAAAAGTCTATCAGGGGGATTCACCCCTCCACTTT. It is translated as CASSLKVYQGDSPLHF.

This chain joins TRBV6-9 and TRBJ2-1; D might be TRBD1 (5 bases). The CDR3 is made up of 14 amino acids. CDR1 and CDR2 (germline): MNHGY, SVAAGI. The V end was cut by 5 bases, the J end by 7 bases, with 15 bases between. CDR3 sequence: CASSRQMKKNEQFF. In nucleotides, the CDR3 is TGTGCCAGCAGTAGACAGATGAAGAAAAATGAGCAGTTCTTC.

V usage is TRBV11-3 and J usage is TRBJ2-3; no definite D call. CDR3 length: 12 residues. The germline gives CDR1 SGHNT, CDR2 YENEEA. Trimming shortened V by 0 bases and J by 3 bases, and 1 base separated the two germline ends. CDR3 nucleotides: TGTGCCAGCAGCTTAGAGACAGATACGCAGTATTTT. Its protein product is CASSLETDTQYF.

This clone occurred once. CDR3 DNA: TGTGCCAGTAGTCCACGATCCGAGGGCTATGGCTACACCTTC. It is translated as CASSPRSEGYGYTF. The chain recombines TRBV19 with TRBJ1-2; no clear D. The CDR3 runs 14 residues. The germline V gene encodes CDR1 LNHDA and CDR2 SQIVND (reference sequence). Trimming shortened V by 5 bases and J by 4 bases, and 14 bases separated the two germline ends. Filled out from reference TRBV19 and TRBJ1-2, the complete variable domain reads DGGITQSPKYLFRKEGQNVTLSCEQNLNHDAMYWYRQDPGQGLRLIYYSQIVNDFQKGDIAEGYSVSREKKESFPLTVTSAQKNPTAFYLCASSPRSEGYGYTFGSGTRLTVV.

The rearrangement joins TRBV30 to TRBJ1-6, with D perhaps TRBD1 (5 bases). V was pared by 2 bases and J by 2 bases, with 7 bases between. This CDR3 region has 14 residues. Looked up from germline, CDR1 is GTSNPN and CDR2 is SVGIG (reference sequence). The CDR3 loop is CAWSLQAYNSPLHF. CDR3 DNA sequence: TGTGCCTGGAGTTTACAGGCCTATAATTCACCCCTCCACTTT.